A single sample gave rise to the 25 T cell receptor beta chains below, sequenced in a study of cytomegalovirus exposure and HLA in healthy donors. Researchers ran the PCR with 60 Vbeta and 13 Jbeta primers. Profiling relied on immunoSEQ multiplex PCR, and the TCRdb table lists in-frame clones only, not all of them. The repertoire includes around 120,000 clones, 80% of them detected once, and roughly 4% sits in the top ten. Sequencing used PBMCs. The receptor source for this set is a woman aged 40 to 49 in good health and CMV-seronegative.

This clone was observed a single time. This chain joins TRBV6-1 and TRBJ1-5; a possible D gene is TRBD1 (5 bases). Germline V CDR1 and CDR2: MNHNS, SASEGT. The CDR3 has 13 residues. Trimming took 5 bases from V and 1 from J, leaving 6 bases between them. The CDR3 DNA reads TGTGCCAGCAGTACAGGAAGCAATCAGCCCCAGCATTTT. This codes for CASSTGSNQPQHF.

This clone has a handful of counts. The J gene is TRBJ1-3, the V gene TRBV4-2; perhaps TRBD1 as D (6 bases). Trimming removed 4 bases from V and 4 bases from J, with 14 bases in between. Per germline, CDR1 LGHNA and CDR2 YNFKEQ. The CDR3 runs to 15 residues. The CDR3 protein is CASSPPGGSGNTIYF. The CDR3 nucleotides read TGTGCCAGCAGCCCCCCGGGGGGCTCCGGAAACACCATATATTTT.

The chain carries TRBV9 and TRBJ2-2, with TRBD1 matching 9 bases. V dropped 4 bases and J dropped 5; count of bases not matched to a gene: 9. There are 16 residues in the CDR3. Looked up from germline, CDR1 is SGDLS and CDR2 is YYNGEE. In DNA form, the CDR3 reads TGTGCCAGCAGCTTCACCGGGACAGGGCGAACCGGGGAGCTGTTTTTT. Its translation: CASSFTGTGRTGELFF.

The chain links TRBV6-6 to TRBJ2-5; D might be TRBD2 (5 bases). Trimming cost V 6 bases and J 5 bases, with 13 bases left between them. Germline V lookup: CDR1 MNHNY, CDR2 SVGAGI (reference sequence). The CDR3 is made up of 13 amino acids. The CDR3 spells CASRSEGLETQYF. DNA for the CDR3: TGTGCCAGCAGATCAGAGGGATTGGAGACCCAGTACTTC.

This clone turned up a few times. V gene TRBV11-2 combines with J gene TRBJ2-7; 9 nucleotides align to TRBD1. The germline gives CDR1 SGHAT, CDR2 FQNNGV. The ends lost 4 bases at V and 5 bases at J; junction bases unmatched: 9. This CDR3 is built from 15 residues. The CDR3 protein is CASSSLRTGADEQYF. CDR3 bases: TGTGCCAGCAGCTCCCTCCGGACAGGGGCGGACGAGCAGTACTTC.

The genes are TRBV4-1 and TRBJ2-7; 12 bases line up with TRBD2. CDR3 length equals 18 residues. With 0 bases clipped from V and 6 bases from J, the junction kept 12 bases outside the gene matches. Germline values: CDR1 MGHRA, CDR2 YSYEKL. The CDR3 region has the DNA TGCGCCAGCAGCCAAGAGGGCCTAGCGGGAGGGCCGAAGGGCGAGCAGTACTTC. Encoded protein: CASSQEGLAGGPKGEQYF.

This chain joins TRBV2 and TRBJ2-6; D unresolved. This CDR3 region has 12 residues. V lost 8 bases and J lost 4, with 6 bases in between. Germline values: CDR1 SNHLY, CDR2 FYNNEI. Written as DNA, the CDR3 is TGTGCCAGCCGGGTAGGGGCCAACGTCCTGACTTTC. Its translation: CASRVGANVLTF.

The genes are TRBV6-5 and TRBJ1-5; 11 nucleotides match TRBD1. This CDR3 is 13 amino acids long. Germline assignment: CDR1 MNHEY and CDR2 SVGAGI. V lost 6 bases, J lost 5 bases, and 0 bases stayed unmatched. CDR3 amino acids: CASRGQGDQPQHF. CDR3 sequence (DNA): TGTGCCAGCAGGGGACAGGGGGATCAGCCCCAGCATTTT.

V and J are TRBV6-1 and TRBJ1-5; weak D call: TRBD1 (6 bases). Trimming took off 2 bases at V and 9 bases at J, with 14 bases between the two ends. This CDR3 contains 14 residues. Germline assignment: CDR1 MNHNS and CDR2 SASEGT. CDR3 coding DNA: TGTGCCAGCAGTGAATGGGGGCTCAAGTGGCCCCAGCATTTT. It codes for CASSEWGLKWPQHF.

The chain employs TRBV7-9 and TRBJ2-1; TRBD2 matches at 7 bases. V gave up 2 bases and J gave up 5 bases; unmatched junction bases: 6. The CDR3 spans 15 residues. Per germline, CDR1 SEHNR and CDR2 FQNEAQ (reference sequence). Here the CDR3 reads CASSLLGRGNNEQFF. In DNA, the CDR3 is TGTGCCAGCAGCTTATTGGGGAGGGGTAACAATGAGCAGTTCTTC. Based on the CDR3 plus reference TRBV7-9 and TRBJ2-1, the full variable domain is DTGVSQNPRHKITKRGQNVTFRCDPISEHNRLYWYRQTLGQGPEFLTYFQNEAQLEKSRLLSDRFSAERPKGSFSTLEIQRTEQGDSAMYLCASSLLGRGNNEQFFGPGTRLTVL.

The gene calls are TRBV19 and TRBJ1-5; D gene unclear. Germline V lookup: CDR1 LNHDA, CDR2 SQIVND (reference sequence). Trimming left V 3 bases short and J 9 bases short, with 9 bases between. The CDR3 contains 12 residues. The chain's CDR3 is CASSIFNRPQHF. Here the CDR3 DNA reads TGTGCCAGTAGTATCTTTAACAGGCCCCAGCATTTT. Combining the CDR3 with reference TRBV19 and TRBJ1-5 gives the whole variable domain DGGITQSPKYLFRKEGQNVTLSCEQNLNHDAMYWYRQDPGQGLRLIYYSQIVNDFQKGDIAEGYSVSREKKESFPLTVTSAQKNPTAFYLCASSIFNRPQHFGDGTRLSIL.

V and J are TRBV28 and TRBJ2-1; TRBD2 agrees at 10 bases. The CDR3 has 15 amino acids. V shed 2 bases, J shed 8 bases, and the junction held 6 bases outside the gene matches. Germline CDR1 and CDR2: MDHEN and SYDVKM. The CDR3 reads CASSLLAGAKDEQFF. In nucleotides, the CDR3 is TGTGCCAGCAGTTTACTAGCGGGAGCCAAGGATGAGCAGTTCTTC. Variable domain in full (rest from reference TRBV28 and TRBJ2-1): DVKVTQSSRYLVKRTGEKVFLECVQDMDHENMFWYRQDPGLGLRLIYFSYDVKMKEKGDIPEGYSVSREKKERFSLILESASTNQTSMYLCASSLLAGAKDEQFFGPGTRLTVL.

The table lists this clone with a few counts. The J gene is TRBJ1-4, the V gene TRBV7-9, with 10 bases that match TRBD1. The J segment lost 8 bases and the V segment lost 5 bases, leaving 8 bases of the junction unmatched. The CDR3 is 15 amino acids. CDR1 and CDR2 (germline): SEHNR, FQNEAQ (reference sequence). This CDR3 is CASSRAGTGDEKLFF. Written as DNA, the CDR3 is TGTGCCAGCAGCCGAGCCGGGACAGGGGACGAAAAACTGTTTTTT. The entire variable domain, with the rest obtained from reference TRBV7-9 and TRBJ1-4, is as follows: DTGVSQNPRHKITKRGQNVTFRCDPISEHNRLYWYRQTLGQGPEFLTYFQNEAQLEKSRLLSDRFSAERPKGSFSTLEIQRTEQGDSAMYLCASSRAGTGDEKLFFGSGTQLSVL.

CDR3 protein: CASSGGAGGTDTQYF. DNA for the CDR3: TGTGCCAGTAGCGGGGGGGCCGGGGGCACAGATACGCAGTATTTT. The chain is built from TRBV10-3 and TRBJ2-3; 11 nucleotides agree with TRBD2. CDR3 length equals 15 residues. Germline-derived CDR1 and CDR2 are ENHRY and SYGVKD. Trimming at V came to 10 bases and at J to 1 base, leaving 7 bases not matched to a gene.

The chain joins TRBV19 to TRBJ2-3; 8 bases map to TRBD1. Germline loops: CDR1 LNHDA, CDR2 SQIVND (reference sequence). The trim removed 6 bases at V and 5 bases at J, leaving 7 bases unmatched. This CDR3 has 14 residues. The CDR3 DNA sequence: TGTGCCAGTAGCCCACAGGGGGTAGTAGATACGCAGTATTTT. Translating gives CASSPQGVVDTQYF.

A single count supports this clone. The V and J genes are TRBV20-1 and TRBJ1-5; tentative D call: TRBD1 (5 bases). The V gene lost 7 bases and the J gene lost 12 bases, with 16 bases spanning the gap. The CDR3 has 11 residues. Per germline, CDR1 DFQATT and CDR2 SNEGSKA (reference sequence). CDR3 DNA: TGCAGTGTATCTGTACAGGCCGACCAGCATTTT. It is translated as CSVSVQADQHF.

The chain combines TRBV7-2 with TRBJ1-2; 9 positions match TRBD1. This CDR3 has 15 amino acids. Unmatched junction bases numbered 5, after V lost 2 bases and J lost 4 bases. CDR1 is SGHTA, CDR2 FQGNSA, per germline. CDR3 DNA: TGTGCCAGCAGCTTACCAACAGGGGGCGGCTATGGCTACACCTTC. Encoded protein: CASSLPTGGGYGYTF.

The V call is TRBV5-1, the J call TRBJ1-1, with D perhaps TRBD1 (6 bases). The CDR3 consists of 14 residues. Trimming removed 1 base at V and 6 bases at J, with 13 bases between. Germline-derived CDR1 and CDR2 are SGHRS and YFSETQ. For the CDR3, the DNA is TGCGCCAGCAGCTTGCAGGGGTTTGGGGCTGAAGCTTTCTTT. This codes for CASSLQGFGAEAFF.

The J gene is TRBJ2-5, the V gene TRBV28; weak D call: TRBD1 (5 bases). Germline CDR1 MDHEN, CDR2 SYDVKM. The CDR3 is 14 amino acids. Trimming took off 5 bases at V and 0 bases at J, with 10 bases between the two ends. The CDR3 DNA reads TGTGCCAGCAGTCTAGACAGAAACCAAGAGACCCAGTACTTC. This codes for CASSLDRNQETQYF.

This clone was observed a few times. The genes are TRBV6-6 and TRBJ2-7; 14 bases fit TRBD2. Per germline, CDR1 MNHNY and CDR2 SVGAGI (reference sequence). There are 15 residues in the CDR3. Germline trimming cut 5 bases from V and 2 bases from J; bases unmatched to any gene: 2. The CDR3 sequence is CASSQGLAGAYEQYF. CDR3 sequence (DNA): TGTGCCAGCAGTCAGGGACTAGCGGGAGCCTACGAGCAGTACTTC.

The chain is built from TRBV4-2 and TRBJ1-4; maybe TRBD1 (5 bases). Germline values: CDR1 LGHNA, CDR2 YNFKEQ. The CDR3 totals 16 residues. Deletions cut 0 bases from V and 2 bases from J, with 10 bases between. DNA for the CDR3: TGTGCCAGCAGCCAAGACTGGCAGGGTACTAATGAAAAACTGTTTTTT. Translating it yields CASSQDWQGTNEKLFF.

V is TRBV11-1 and J is TRBJ1-6; TRBD1 matches at 7 bases. In germline, CDR1 is SGHAT, CDR2 FQDESV (reference sequence). This CDR3 has 17 residues. The trim removed 1 base at V and 7 bases at J, leaving 10 bases unmatched. The CDR3 loop is CASSLDGRGVPNSPLHF. DNA of the CDR3: TGTGCCAGCAGCTTAGACGGCAGGGGGGTGCCAAATTCACCCCTCCACTTT. Full variable domain (outside the CDR3, taken from reference TRBV11-1 and TRBJ1-6): EAEVAQSPRYKITEKSQAVAFWCDPISGHATLYWYRQILGQGPELLVQFQDESVVDDSQLPKDRFSAERLKGVDSTLKIQPAELGDSAMYLCASSLDGRGVPNSPLHFGNGTRLTVT.

The chain employs TRBV6-1 and TRBJ2-1; D unresolved. V shed 9 bases and J shed 8 bases, with 14 bases lying between them. CDR3 length: 12 amino acids. Germline V gives CDR1 MNHNS, CDR2 SASEGT. DNA of the CDR3: TGTGCCAGTAAAGCACTAATCGATGAGCAGTTCTTC. Protein: CASKALIDEQFF.

V is TRBV11-2 and J is TRBJ1-2; unclear D gene. There are 16 residues in the CDR3. Germline V gives CDR1 SGHAT, CDR2 FQNNGV. Trimming left V 0 bases short and J 3 bases short, with 14 bases between. The CDR3 region is CASSLDLAVSYYGYTF. DNA for the CDR3: TGTGCCAGCAGCTTAGATCTAGCCGTCTCGTACTATGGCTACACCTTC.

This sequence joins TRBV19 and TRBJ1-1; 8 bases fit TRBD1. Unmatched junction bases numbered 8, after V lost 5 bases and J lost 0 bases. The germline CDR1 and CDR2 sequences are LNHDA and SQIVND (reference sequence). The CDR3 covers 16 residues. The CDR3 reads CASSPRDRQMNTEAFF. DNA of the CDR3: TGTGCCAGTAGTCCACGGGACAGGCAAATGAACACTGAAGCTTTCTTT.